These T cell receptor beta chains were read from a single sample in a study of human T cells and chemical hapten exposure. TCRdb redid the calling of the RACE reads with MiXCR, one entry per CDR3 protein. The repertoire includes tens of thousands of distinct CDR3 sequences, roughly 11% of them detected once, and roughly 2.3% sits in the top ten. Sample: whole blood, taken in connection with sensitization to the hapten diphenylcyclopropenone (DPC). Receptor source: a woman in her twenties or thirties with alopecia areata. Some clones in this sample may be carry-over from other donors' samples. CDR3s include the opening cysteine and the closing phenylalanine or tryptophan. The D gene is left open where the match is weak. Clone size is not always given. Where it is, it says once, few, many or a class for expanded clones.

TRBJ1-1 . TRBV29-1 . TGCAGCGTTGCGGAGGTAGGGACTGAAGCTTTCTTT CSVAEVGTEAFF
TRBJ2-3 . TRBV24-1 many TGTGCCACCAGTGCGGCGGTTACGCAGTATTTT CATSAAVTQYF
TRBJ2-2 TRBD2 TRBV12-3/TRBV12-4 many TGTGCCAGCAGGCGGTTTAGCGGGGGGCGGAACACCGGGGAGCTGTTTTTT CASRRFSGGRNTGELFF
TRBJ2-3 TRBD2 TRBV11-2 many TGTGCCAGCAGCTTAGCGGGGGGGCGAGATACGCAGTATTTT CASSLAGGRDTQYF
TRBJ1-2 . TRBV4-1 . TGCGCCAGCAGCCAAGTAGGATCCCTCTATGGCTGCACCTTC CASSQVGSLYGCTF
TRBJ1-1 TRBD1 TRBV18 many TGTGCCAGCTCACTGAAGGACAGGGCCGAAGCTTTCTTT CASSLKDRAEAFF
TRBJ1-3 TRBD1 TRBV28 . TGTGCCAGCGGGGGACAGGGGGTCGGAAACACCATATATTTT CASGGQGVGNTIYF
TRBJ1-5 . TRBV27 few TGTGCCAGCAGTTTAGGATCCAGGGGCAATCAGCCCCAGCATTTT CASSLGSRGNQPQHF
TRBJ2-7 . TRBV29-1 many TGCAGTACCAAGGGGCCTTCCAACTACGAGCAGTACTTC CSTKGPSNYEQYF
TRBJ2-5 TRBD2 TRBV28 many TGTGCCAGCAGTTTGATCCAGCGGGGAGAAGAGACCCAGTACTTC CASSLIQRGEETQYF
TRBJ2-7 TRBD1 TRBV29-1 . TGCAGCGTTGAAGGCAGGACAGGGGGATACGAGCAGTACTTC CSVEGRTGGYEQYF
TRBJ1-1 . TRBV4-2 . TGTGCCAGCAGCCAACAGGGGTTGAACACTGAAGCTTTCTTT CASSQQGLNTEAFF
TRBJ1-3 TRBD1 TRBV18 . TGTGCCAGCTCACCGGGACAGGGGCGCGCTGGAAACACCATATATTTT CASSPGQGRAGNTIYF
TRBJ2-3 . TRBV24-1 few TGTGCCACCAGTGATTGGGGGCCGAATCCTAGCACAGATACGCAGTATTTT CATSDWGPNPSTDTQYF
TRBJ2-7 TRBD1 TRBV28 few TGTGCCAGCAGGGCCCCACAGGGGTCGGGGGAGCAGTACTTC CASRAPQGSGEQYF
TRBJ2-1 . TRBV12-3/TRBV12-4 . TGTGCCAGCAGTTTCATCCTAGCGAGTGAGCAGTTCTTC CASSFILASEQFF
TRBJ1-4 . TRBV4-3 . TGCGCCAGCAGCCAAGATTCGGTGGTTACTAATGAAAAACTGTTTTTT CASSQDSVVTNEKLFF
TRBJ2-7 . TRBV5-6 many TGTGCCAGCAGCTCAAGGGGCGAGCAGTACTTC CASSSRGEQYF
TRBJ2-7 . TRBV29-1 . TGCAGCGTTTCTCGAGGGAACTACGAGCAGTACTTC CSVSRGNYEQYF
TRBJ1-5 . TRBV7-2 many TGTGCCAGCAGCACCAGGGGAGAACAGCCCCAGCATTTT CASSTRGEQPQHF
TRBJ2-2 . TRBV5-6 few TGTGCCAGCTCCAGAGGGGTAACCGGGGAGCTGTTTTTT CASSRGVTGELFF
TRBJ2-3 . TRBV7-2 many TGTGCCAGCAGCTCTTTACGAGATACGCAGTATTTT CASSSLRDTQYF
TRBJ2-3 . TRBV7-2 few TGTGCCAGCAGCTTAGGAGTACGTTACACAGATACGCAGTATTTT CASSLGVRYTDTQYF
TRBJ2-3 . TRBV6-2/TRBV6-3 few TGTGCCAGCAGTTACCTTGGGGAGGCGGGTACGCAGTATTTT CASSYLGEAGTQYF
TRBJ2-1 . TRBV7-2 . TGTGCCAGCAGCTTAGTCGGGGCGACCCACTCCTACAATGAGCAGTTCTTC CASSLVGATHSYNEQFF
TRBJ1-2 . TRBV5-4 . TGTGCCAGCAGCTTTTGGGACAACCGTAACTATGGCTACACCTTC CASSFWDNRNYGYTF
TRBJ2-6 . TRBV7-9 . TGTGCCAGCAGCCCCCCCCCGGCTGGGGCCAACGTCCTGACTTTC CASSPPPAGANVLTF
TRBJ2-5 . TRBV2 . TGTGCCAGCAGGGAGGACGAAGAGACCCAGTACTTC CASREDEETQYF
TRBJ2-1 . TRBV30 . TGTGCCTGGAGTCTAACTACGGACTGGCGGGGAAGGTTCAATGAGCAGTTCTTC CAWSLTTDWRGRFNEQFF
TRBJ1-5 . TRBV2 many TGTGCCAGCAGTGAAAGAGGGATTCAGCCCCAGCATTTT CASSERGIQPQHF
TRBJ1-5 TRBD1 TRBV12-3/TRBV12-4 . TGTGCCAGCAGCCACACAGGGGATTTGGGCAATCAGCCCCAGCATTTT CASSHTGDLGNQPQHF
TRBJ2-5 . TRBV20-1 . TGCAGTGCTAGAGAATGGGGGACTGCGAGAGGGGAGACCCAGTACTTC CSAREWGTARGETQYF
TRBJ1-1 . TRBV6-2/TRBV6-3 . TGTGCCAGCAGTTTTCAGAAGACTGAAGCTTTCTTT CASSFQKTEAFF
TRBJ2-5 . TRBV12-3/TRBV12-4 many TGTGCCAGCAGTTTCTACGGGGAAGAGACCCAGTACTTC CASSFYGEETQYF
TRBJ1-5 . TRBV15 . TGTGCCACCAGGCCGACCGGGGGGCACCAGCATTTT CATRPTGGHQHF
TRBJ2-5 TRBD2 TRBV4-2 many TGTGCCAGCAGCCAAGGAGTGGCTAGCGGGGACCAAGAGACCCAGTACTTC CASSQGVASGDQETQYF
TRBJ2-3 . TRBV20-1 . TGCAGTGCTAGAATCACCGAGGTCAGGACAGATACGCAGTATTTT CSARITEVRTDTQYF
TRBJ2-7 . TRBV6-2/TRBV6-3 many TGTGCCAGCTATCAGGGGGGAAGGTACGAGCAGTACTTC CASYQGGRYEQYF
TRBJ1-1 . TRBV20-1 . TGCAGTGCTAGCGATCTCCATCTTAGGGGGGCAGCTTTCTTT CSASDLHLRGAAFF
TRBJ1-1 . TRBV7-2 . TGTGCCAGCAGCTTAGTAGGGGGGGTGACAGGTAGCTCGAACACTGAAGCTTTCTTT CASSLVGGVTGSSNTEAFF
TRBJ2-3 . TRBV10-2 . TGCGCCAGCAGGAAGTTGGGTAGCCAGGGTTCTAATACGCAGTATTTT CASRKLGSQGSNTQYF
TRBJ2-7 TRBD1 TRBV6-5 . TGTGCCAGCAGTTACGATAGGACAGGGGGTTACGAGCAGTACTTC CASSYDRTGGYEQYF
TRBJ1-6 . TRBV7-2 few TGTGCCAGCAGCCGACAGAATTCACCCCTCCACTTT CASSRQNSPLHF
TRBJ1-1 . TRBV5-1 . TGCGCCAGCAGCATTAACGCCGCTACTGAAGCTTTCTTT CASSINAATEAFF
TRBJ2-3 . TRBV29-1 . TGCAGCGTTCCAGAGGATTTCACAGATACGCAGTATTTT CSVPEDFTDTQYF
TRBJ2-6 . TRBV7-2 many TGTGCCAGCAGAGAGCACTCTGGGGCCAACGTCCTGACTTTC CASREHSGANVLTF
TRBJ2-5 . TRBV12-3/TRBV12-4 few TGTGCCAGCAGTTTAGGACTAGGACAAGAGACCCAGTACTTC CASSLGLGQETQYF
TRBJ2-3 . TRBV30 . TGTGCCTGGACTGGGGGGACCACAGATACGCAGTATTTT CAWTGGTTDTQYF
TRBJ2-3 TRBD1 TRBV10-2 . TGCGCCAGCAGTGAGCCGGGACAGGGGGTTGATACGCAGTATTTT CASSEPGQGVDTQYF
TRBJ2-7 TRBD2 TRBV18 many TGTGCCAGCTCACCGACTAGCGGGGGTTCCTACGAGCAGTACTTC CASSPTSGGSYEQYF
TRBJ1-1 . TRBV4-3 . TGCGCCAGCAGCCAAGATCAGGACGACACTGAAGCTTTCTTT CASSQDQDDTEAFF
TRBJ2-3 TRBD1 TRBV7-2 few TGTGCCAGCAGAGGCCCGGGACAGTTAACCGGAGATACGCAGTATTTT CASRGPGQLTGDTQYF
TRBJ1-6 . TRBV7-6 . TGTGCCAGCAGGGCCGGGACGGCTAATTCACCCCTCCACTTT CASRAGTANSPLHF
TRBJ2-5 TRBD1 TRBV20-1 . TGCAATGCTGCAGGGGGCGGGGAAGAGACCCAGTACTTC CNAAGGGEETQYF
TRBJ2-6 . TRBV18 few TGTGCCAGCTCACCACTGGGGAGTGGATCTGGGGCCAACGTCCTGACTTTC CASSPLGSGSGANVLTF
TRBJ2-6 . TRBV29-1 many TGCAGCGTTGCCATCGAGGGCTCTGGGGCCAACGTCCTGACTTTC CSVAIEGSGANVLTF
TRBJ2-1 TRBD1 TRBV12-3/TRBV12-4 few TGTGCCAGCCAGGGACAGGGTTCCTACAATGAGCAGTTCTTC CASQGQGSYNEQFF
TRBJ2-7 TRBD2 TRBV20-1 few TGCAGTGCTAGAGACACACTAGCGGGGATACCCTACGAGCAGTACTTC CSARDTLAGIPYEQYF
TRBJ1-1 TRBD1 TRBV6-2/TRBV6-3 few TGTGCCAGCAGGCCAACAGGGGGTGATGAAGCTTTCTTT CASRPTGGDEAFF
TRBJ2-1 . TRBV2 medium-sized TGTGCCAGCAGTGAAGGGGTTGAGCAGTTCTTC CASSEGVEQFF